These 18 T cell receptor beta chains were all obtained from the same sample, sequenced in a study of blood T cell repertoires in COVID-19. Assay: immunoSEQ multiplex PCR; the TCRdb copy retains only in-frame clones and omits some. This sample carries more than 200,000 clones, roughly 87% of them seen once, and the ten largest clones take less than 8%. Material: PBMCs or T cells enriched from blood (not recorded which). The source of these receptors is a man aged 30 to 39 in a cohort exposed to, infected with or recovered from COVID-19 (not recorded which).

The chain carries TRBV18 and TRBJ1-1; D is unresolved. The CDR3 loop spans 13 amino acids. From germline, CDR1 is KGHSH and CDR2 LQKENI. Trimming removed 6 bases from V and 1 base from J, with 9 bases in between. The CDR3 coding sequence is TGTGCCAGCTCCCGAACAAAGAACACTGAAGCTTTCTTT. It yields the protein CASSRTKNTEAFF.

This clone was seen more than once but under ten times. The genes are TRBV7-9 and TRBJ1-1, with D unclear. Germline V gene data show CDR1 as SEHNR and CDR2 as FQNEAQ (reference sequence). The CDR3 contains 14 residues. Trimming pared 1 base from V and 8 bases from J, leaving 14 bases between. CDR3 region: CASSLGGRGSEAFF. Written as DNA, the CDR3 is TGTGCCAGCAGCTTAGGAGGGCGTGGATCGGAAGCTTTCTTT.

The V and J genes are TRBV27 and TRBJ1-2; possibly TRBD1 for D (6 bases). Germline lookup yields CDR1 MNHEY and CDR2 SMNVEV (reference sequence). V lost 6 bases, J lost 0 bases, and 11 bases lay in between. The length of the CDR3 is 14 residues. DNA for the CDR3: TGTGCCAGCAGCTCGGACAGAGCTAACTATGGCTACACCTTC. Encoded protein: CASSSDRANYGYTF.

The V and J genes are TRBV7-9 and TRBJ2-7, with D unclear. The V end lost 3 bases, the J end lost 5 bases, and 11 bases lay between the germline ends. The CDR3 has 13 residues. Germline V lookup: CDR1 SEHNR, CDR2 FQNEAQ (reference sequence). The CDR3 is CASSFLVTDEQYF. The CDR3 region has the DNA TGTGCCAGCAGCTTTCTTGTAACGGACGAGCAGTACTTC. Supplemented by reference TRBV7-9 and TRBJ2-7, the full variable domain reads DTGVSQNPRHKITKRGQNVTFRCDPISEHNRLYWYRQTLGQGPEFLTYFQNEAQLEKSRLLSDRFSAERPKGSFSTLEIQRTEQGDSAMYLCASSFLVTDEQYFGPGTRLTVT.

The CDR3 DNA reads TGTGCCAGCAGCTTGGAAGTGAGACAGGGTCATAGCAATCAGCCCCAGCATTTT. This gives the protein CASSLEVRQGHSNQPQHF. This rearrangement joins TRBV5-4 to TRBJ1-5; 7 nucleotides align to TRBD1. Germline trimming cut 0 bases from V and 0 bases from J; bases unmatched to any gene: 9. There are 18 residues in the CDR3. Germline CDR1 is SGHNT and CDR2 is YYREEE (reference sequence).

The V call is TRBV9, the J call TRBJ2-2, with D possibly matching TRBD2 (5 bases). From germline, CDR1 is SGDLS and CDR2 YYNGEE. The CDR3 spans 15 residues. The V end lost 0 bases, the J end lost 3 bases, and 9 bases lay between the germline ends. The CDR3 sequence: CASSVALGDTGELFF. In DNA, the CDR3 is TGTGCCAGCAGCGTAGCACTAGGAGACACCGGGGAGCTGTTTTTT.

Here the CDR3 DNA reads TGTGCCAGCAGGGGACAGGGGGCAATGAACACTGAAGCTTTCTTT. Its translation is CASRGQGAMNTEAFF. This rearrangement joins TRBV25-1 to TRBJ1-1; 12 positions match TRBD1. Germline assignment: CDR1 MGHDK and CDR2 SYGVNS. With 6 bases clipped from V and 0 bases from J, the junction kept 2 bases outside the gene matches. This CDR3 has 15 amino acids. Drawing the rest from reference TRBV25-1 and TRBJ1-1, the complete variable domain is EADIYQTPRYLVIGTGKKITLECSQTMGHDKMYWYQQDPGMELHLIHYSYGVNSTEKGDLSSESTVSRIRTEHFPLTLESARPSHTSQYLCASRGQGAMNTEAFFGQGTRLTVV.

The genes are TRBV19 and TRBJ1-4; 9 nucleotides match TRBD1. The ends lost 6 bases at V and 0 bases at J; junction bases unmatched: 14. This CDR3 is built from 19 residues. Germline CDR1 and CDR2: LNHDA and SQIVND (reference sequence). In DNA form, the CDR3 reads TGTGCCAGTAGCCAGTGGACAGGGGACAGTTATGCAACTAATGAAAAACTGTTTTTT. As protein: CASSQWTGDSYATNEKLFF.

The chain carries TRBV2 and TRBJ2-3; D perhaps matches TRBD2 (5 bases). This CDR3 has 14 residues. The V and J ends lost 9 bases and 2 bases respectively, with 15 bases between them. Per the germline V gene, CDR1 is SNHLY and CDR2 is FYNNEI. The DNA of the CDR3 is TGTGCCAGTGGGTCTCTGGAGGACACAGATACGCAGTATTTT. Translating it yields CASGSLEDTDTQYF.

CDR3 DNA sequence: TGTGCCAGCAGCTTAGTGGGACAGGGGGCGACAACCTACGAGCAGTACTTC. Translated, it gives CASSLVGQGATTYEQYF. This sequence joins TRBV7-2 and TRBJ2-7; 12 bases are a match to TRBD1. Germline trimming cut 1 base from V and 2 bases from J; bases unmatched to any gene: 6. Germline V gene sequence: CDR1 SGHTA, CDR2 FQGNSA. The CDR3 contains 17 residues.

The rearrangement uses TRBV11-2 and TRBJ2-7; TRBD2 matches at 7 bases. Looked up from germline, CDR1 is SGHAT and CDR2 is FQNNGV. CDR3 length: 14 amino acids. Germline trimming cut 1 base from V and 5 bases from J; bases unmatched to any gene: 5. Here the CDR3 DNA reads TGTGCCAGCAGCTTAGGGGGGGGTCCCAACGAGCAGTACTTC. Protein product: CASSLGGGPNEQYF.

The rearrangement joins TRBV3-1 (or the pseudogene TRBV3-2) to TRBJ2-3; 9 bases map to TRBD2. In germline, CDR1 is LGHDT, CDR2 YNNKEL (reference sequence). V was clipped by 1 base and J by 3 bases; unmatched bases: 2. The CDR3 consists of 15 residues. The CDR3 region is CASSQAGLATDTQYF. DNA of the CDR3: TGTGCCAGCAGCCAAGCGGGACTAGCAACAGATACGCAGTATTTT.

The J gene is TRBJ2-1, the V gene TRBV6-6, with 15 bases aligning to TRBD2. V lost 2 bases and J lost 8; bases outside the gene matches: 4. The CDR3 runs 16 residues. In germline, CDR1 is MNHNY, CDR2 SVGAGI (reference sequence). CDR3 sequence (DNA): TGTGCCAGCAGTTACCAGGGACTAGCGGGAGGCGATGAGCAGTTCTTC. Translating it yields CASSYQGLAGGDEQFF.

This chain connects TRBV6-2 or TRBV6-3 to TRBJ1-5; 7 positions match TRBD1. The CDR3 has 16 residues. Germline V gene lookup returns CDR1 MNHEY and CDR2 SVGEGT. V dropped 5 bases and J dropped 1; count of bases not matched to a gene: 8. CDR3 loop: CASSDPGGSSNQPQHF. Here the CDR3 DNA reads TGTGCCAGCAGTGACCCAGGGGGATCGAGCAATCAGCCCCAGCATTTT.

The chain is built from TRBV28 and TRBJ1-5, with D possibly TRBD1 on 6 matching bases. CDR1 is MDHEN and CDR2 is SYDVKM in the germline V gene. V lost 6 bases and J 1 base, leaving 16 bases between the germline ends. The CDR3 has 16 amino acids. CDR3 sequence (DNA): TGTGCCAGCAGCCCGAGAGGGGGTAAGAGCAATCAGCCCCAGCATTTT. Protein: CASSPRGGKSNQPQHF. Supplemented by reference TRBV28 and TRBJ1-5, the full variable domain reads DVKVTQSSRYLVKRTGEKVFLECVQDMDHENMFWYRQDPGLGLRLIYFSYDVKMKEKGDIPEGYSVSREKKERFSLILESASTNQTSMYLCASSPRGGKSNQPQHFGDGTRLSIL.

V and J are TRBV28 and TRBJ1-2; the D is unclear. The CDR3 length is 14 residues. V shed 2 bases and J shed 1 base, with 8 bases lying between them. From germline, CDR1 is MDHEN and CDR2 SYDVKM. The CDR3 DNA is TGTGCCAGCAGTTTAAGTAGTTTTAACTATGGCTACACCTTC. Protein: CASSLSSFNYGYTF.

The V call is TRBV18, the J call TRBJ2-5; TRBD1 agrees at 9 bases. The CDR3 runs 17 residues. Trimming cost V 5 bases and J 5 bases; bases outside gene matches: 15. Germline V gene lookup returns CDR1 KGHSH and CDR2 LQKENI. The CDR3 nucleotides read TGTGCCAGCTCAAACCGTCAGACGGGGACAGGGAGTGAGACCCAGTACTTC. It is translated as CASSNRQTGTGSETQYF.

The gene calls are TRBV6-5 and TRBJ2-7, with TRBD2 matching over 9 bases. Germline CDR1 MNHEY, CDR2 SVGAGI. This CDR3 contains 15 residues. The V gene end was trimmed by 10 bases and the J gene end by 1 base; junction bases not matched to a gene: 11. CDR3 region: CATWGSGRKSYEQYF. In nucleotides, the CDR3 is TGTGCCACCTGGGGTAGCGGGAGAAAGTCCTACGAGCAGTACTTC.